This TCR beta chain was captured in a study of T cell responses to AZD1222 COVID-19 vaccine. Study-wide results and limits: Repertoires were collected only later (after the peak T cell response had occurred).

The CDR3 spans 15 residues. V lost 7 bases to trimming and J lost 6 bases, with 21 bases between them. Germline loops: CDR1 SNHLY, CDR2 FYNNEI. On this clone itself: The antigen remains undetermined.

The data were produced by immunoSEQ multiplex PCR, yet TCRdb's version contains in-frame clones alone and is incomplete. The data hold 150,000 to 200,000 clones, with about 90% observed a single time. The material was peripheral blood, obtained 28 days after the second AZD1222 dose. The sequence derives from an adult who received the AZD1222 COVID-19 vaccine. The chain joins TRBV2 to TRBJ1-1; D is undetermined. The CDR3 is CASTSEAVKGAEAFF. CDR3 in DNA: TGTGCCAGCACTTCAGAGGCGGTGAAGGGCGCTGAAGCTTTCTTT.